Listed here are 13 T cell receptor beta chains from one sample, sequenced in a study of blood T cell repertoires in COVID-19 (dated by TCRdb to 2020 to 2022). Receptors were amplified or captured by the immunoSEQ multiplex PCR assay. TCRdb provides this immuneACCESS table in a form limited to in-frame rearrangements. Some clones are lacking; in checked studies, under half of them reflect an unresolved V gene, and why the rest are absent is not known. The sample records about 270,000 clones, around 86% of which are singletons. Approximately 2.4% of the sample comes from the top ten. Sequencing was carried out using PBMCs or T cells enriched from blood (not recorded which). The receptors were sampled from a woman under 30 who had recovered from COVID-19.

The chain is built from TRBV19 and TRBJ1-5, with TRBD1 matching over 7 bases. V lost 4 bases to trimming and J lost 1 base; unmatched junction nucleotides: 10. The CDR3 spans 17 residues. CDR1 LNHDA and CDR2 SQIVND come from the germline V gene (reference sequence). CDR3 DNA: TGTGCCAGTAGTAGGGGCAGGGGGATCTTCAGCAATCAGCCCCAGCATTTT. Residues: CASSRGRGIFSNQPQHF. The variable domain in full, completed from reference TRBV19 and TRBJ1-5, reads DGGITQSPKYLFRKEGQNVTLSCEQNLNHDAMYWYRQDPGQGLRLIYYSQIVNDFQKGDIAEGYSVSREKKESFPLTVTSAQKNPTAFYLCASSRGRGIFSNQPQHFGDGTRLSIL.

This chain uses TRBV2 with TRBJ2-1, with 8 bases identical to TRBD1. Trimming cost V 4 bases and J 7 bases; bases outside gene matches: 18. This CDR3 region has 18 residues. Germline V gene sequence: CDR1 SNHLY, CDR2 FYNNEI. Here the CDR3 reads CASSGGTQGARAGNEQFF. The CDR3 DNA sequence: TGTGCCAGCAGTGGTGGGACCCAGGGGGCCCGGGCTGGGAATGAGCAGTTCTTC.

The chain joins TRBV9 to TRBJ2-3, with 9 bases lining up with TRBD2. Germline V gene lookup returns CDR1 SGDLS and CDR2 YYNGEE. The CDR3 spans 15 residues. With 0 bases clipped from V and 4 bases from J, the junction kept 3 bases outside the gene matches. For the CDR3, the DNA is TGTGCCAGCAGCGTAGTAGGCGGGAGGGCAGATACGCAGTATTTT. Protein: CASSVVGGRADTQYF.

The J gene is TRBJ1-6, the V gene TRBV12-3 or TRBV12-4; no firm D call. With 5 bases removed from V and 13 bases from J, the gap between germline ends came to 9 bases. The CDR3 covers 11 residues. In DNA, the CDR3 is TGTGCCAGCAGTAACCTCGGGCCCCTCCACTTT. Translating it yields CASSNLGPLHF.

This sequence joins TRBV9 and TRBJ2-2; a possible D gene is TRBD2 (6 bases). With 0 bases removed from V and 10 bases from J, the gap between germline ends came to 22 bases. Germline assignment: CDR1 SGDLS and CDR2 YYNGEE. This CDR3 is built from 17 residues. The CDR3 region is CASSVDGGLGTDEELFF. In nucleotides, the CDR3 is TGTGCCAGCAGCGTAGATGGGGGTCTGGGGACTGATGAGGAGCTGTTTTTT.

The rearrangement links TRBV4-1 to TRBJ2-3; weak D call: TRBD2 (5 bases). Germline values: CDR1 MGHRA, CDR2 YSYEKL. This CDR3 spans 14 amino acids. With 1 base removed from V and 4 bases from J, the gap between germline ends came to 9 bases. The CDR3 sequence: CASSQVGSADTQYF. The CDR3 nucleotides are TGCGCCAGCAGCCAAGTTGGGAGCGCAGATACGCAGTATTTT.

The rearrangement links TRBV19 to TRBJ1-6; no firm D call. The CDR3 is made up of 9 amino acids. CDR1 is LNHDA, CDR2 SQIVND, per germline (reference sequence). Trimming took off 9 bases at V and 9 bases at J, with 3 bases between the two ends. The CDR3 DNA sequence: TGTGCCAGCGGTTCACCCCTCCACTTT. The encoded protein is CASGSPLHF.

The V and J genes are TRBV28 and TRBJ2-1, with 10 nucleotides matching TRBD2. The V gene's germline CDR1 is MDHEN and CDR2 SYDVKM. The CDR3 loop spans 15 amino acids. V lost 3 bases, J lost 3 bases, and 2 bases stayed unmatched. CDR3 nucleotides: TGTGCCAGCAGTTTTTCTAGCGGGAGCTACAATGAGCAGTTCTTC. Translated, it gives CASSFSSGSYNEQFF.

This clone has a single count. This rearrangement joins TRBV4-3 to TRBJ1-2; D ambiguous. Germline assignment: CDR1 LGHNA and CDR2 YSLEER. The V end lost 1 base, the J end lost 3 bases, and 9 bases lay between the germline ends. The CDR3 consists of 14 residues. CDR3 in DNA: TGCGCCAGCAGCCAAGCTGAGAGAGACTATGGCTACACCTTC. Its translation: CASSQAERDYGYTF.

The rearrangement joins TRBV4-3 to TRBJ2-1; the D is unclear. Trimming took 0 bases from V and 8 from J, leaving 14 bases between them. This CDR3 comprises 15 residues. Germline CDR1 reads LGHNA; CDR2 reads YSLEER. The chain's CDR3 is CASSQETLEIHEQFF. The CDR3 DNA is TGCGCCAGCAGCCAAGAGACCCTAGAAATCCATGAGCAGTTCTTC.

The CDR3 DNA reads as TGTGCCTGGAGTAATTCGGGTAGCAATCAGCCCCAGCATTTT. It translates to CAWSNSGSNQPQHF. The chain recombines TRBV30 with TRBJ1-5; no firm D call. The CDR3 covers 14 residues. Trimming removed 2 bases from V and 0 bases from J, with 8 bases in between. CDR1 and CDR2 from the germline V gene are GTSNPN and SVGIG (reference sequence).

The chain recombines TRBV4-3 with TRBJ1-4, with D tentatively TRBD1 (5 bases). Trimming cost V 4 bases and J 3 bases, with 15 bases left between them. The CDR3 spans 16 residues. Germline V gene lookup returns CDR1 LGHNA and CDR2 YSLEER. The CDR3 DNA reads TGCGCCAGCAGCCGACGGACACCTGCAGCTAATGAAAAACTGTTTTTT. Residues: CASSRRTPAANEKLFF.

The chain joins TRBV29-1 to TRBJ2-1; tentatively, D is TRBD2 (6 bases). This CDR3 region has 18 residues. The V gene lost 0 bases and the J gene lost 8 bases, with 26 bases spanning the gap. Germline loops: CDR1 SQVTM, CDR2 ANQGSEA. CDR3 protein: CSVEDIDVDSRGSYEQFF. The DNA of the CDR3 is TGCAGCGTTGAAGATATAGACGTTGACTCGCGGGGTAGCTATGAGCAGTTCTTC.